The 3 T cell receptor beta chains listed next were all sequenced from one sample in a study of cytomegalovirus exposure and HLA in healthy donors. The PCR made use of 60 Vbeta and 13 Jbeta primers. Data came from immunoSEQ multiplex PCR; TCRdb stores just in-frame clones and leaves some out. The profile shows about 190,000 clones, more than 70% of them singletons. The specimen sequenced was PBMCs. All receptors come from a man aged 30 to 39 in good health and CMV-seropositive.

The V call is TRBV6-5, the J call TRBJ2-7, with a possible D match to TRBD1 (6 bases). There are 12 residues in the CDR3. Trimming removed 7 bases from V and 7 bases from J, with 14 bases in between. CDR1 is MNHEY and CDR2 is SVGAGI in the germline V gene. The CDR3 nucleotides are TGTGCCAGCAAGGACAGACGGGGAGAGCAGTACTTC. It codes for CASKDRRGEQYF.

This sequence joins TRBV7-9 and TRBJ1-2; D might be TRBD1 (5 bases). This CDR3 comprises 14 residues. Germline CDR1 reads SEHNR; CDR2 reads FQNEAQ (reference sequence). V lost 1 base and J 8 bases, leaving 14 bases between the germline ends. The CDR3 region is CASSLGGGRAGYTF. CDR3 DNA: TGTGCCAGCAGCTTAGGGGGCGGCAGAGCCGGCTACACCTTC.

J is TRBJ1-6 and V is TRBV11-1; D is ambiguous. The CDR3 has 13 residues. The V end was cut by 5 bases, the J end by 7 bases, with 9 bases between. Germline V gene lookup returns CDR1 SGHAT and CDR2 FQDESV (reference sequence). CDR3 sequence: CASSPSPNSPLHF. DNA of the CDR3: TGTGCCAGCAGCCCGAGCCCCAATTCACCCCTCCACTTT.